Presented here are 2 T cell receptor beta chains from one specimen sequenced in a study of cytomegalovirus exposure and HLA in healthy donors. The PCR was carried out with 60 Vbeta primers and 13 Jbeta primers. Clones were sequenced by immunoSEQ multiplex PCR, and TCRdb holds only the in-frame ones, with some missing. The table includes 150,000 to 200,000 clones, more than 9.5% detected once. The sample comprised PBMCs. These receptors came from a middle-aged man in good health and CMV-seropositive.

This chain links TRBV11-3 with TRBJ2-3; 7 nucleotides line up with TRBD1. The germline V gene has CDR1 SGHNT and CDR2 YENEEA. V lost 5 bases and J lost 1; bases outside the gene matches: 15. The CDR3 runs 18 residues. The CDR3 DNA follows: TGTGCCAGCAGCCCTAAGAGGGGGCAAAATTACCGCACAGATACGCAGTATTTT. It is translated as CASSPKRGQNYRTDTQYF.

The chain uses TRBV4-3 and TRBJ1-2; TRBD1 matches at 8 bases. Germline V gene data show CDR1 as LGHNA and CDR2 as YSLEER. This CDR3 comprises 15 residues. With V trimmed by 1 base and J by 7 bases, 8 bases remained unmatched. DNA for the CDR3: TGCGCCAGCAGCCAAGGGCCAGGGGGCGGTCTTGGCTACACCTTC. Protein: CASSQGPGGGLGYTF.